This entry concerns a single T cell receptor (beta chain). In chemo-refractory metastatic non-small-cell lung cancer, patients got ipilimumab CTLA-4 blockade together with focal radiation. This table comes from immunoSEQ multiplex PCR, and its TCRdb copy is limited to in-frame clones, with some not included. The table has some 90,000 clones, around 83% seen once. V dropped 2 bases and J dropped 3; count of bases not matched to a gene: 3. Germline lookup yields CDR1 SEHNR and CDR2 FQNEAQ (reference sequence). This CDR3 is 16 amino acids long. The data originate from a study of radiotherapy plus CTLA-4 blockade in lung cancer. As for the study in general: Objective responses emerged in about 20% of patients, and around 31% attained disease control.

The sequencing used peripheral blood, collected from a patient treated with radiotherapy plus ipilimumab. The V call is TRBV7-9, the J call TRBJ2-1; 11 bases align to TRBD2. The sequence came from a human donor with non-small cell lung cancer who had stable disease on radiotherapy plus ipilimumab. The CDR3: CASSLTLAGGYNEQFF. CDR3 sequence (DNA): TGTGCCAGCAGCTTAACCCTAGCGGGGGGCTACAATGAGCAGTTCTTC.